A single sample is the source of the 11 T cell receptor beta chains below, sequenced in a study of blood T cell repertoires in COVID-19. Method: immunoSEQ multiplex PCR; TCRdb's copy keeps in-frame clones and lacks some. The table records 320,000 or so clones, 85% of them present only once. Sequencing input: PBMCs or T cells enriched from blood (not recorded which). Receptors were obtained from a woman aged 25-40 years who had been exposed to COVID-19.

J is TRBJ1-3 and V is TRBV28, with TRBD1 matching over 7 bases. This CDR3 has 15 amino acids. CDR1 is MDHEN and CDR2 is SYDVKM in the germline V gene. J lost 6 bases, V lost 3 bases, and 8 bases had no gene match. The CDR3: CASSFLTGLLNTIYF. The CDR3 DNA is TGTGCCAGCAGTTTCCTGACAGGGTTATTAAACACCATATATTTT.

J is TRBJ2-1 and V is TRBV18; TRBD2 matches at 9 bases. The CDR3 totals 21 residues. V lost 3 bases, J lost 0 bases, and 18 bases stayed unmatched. Germline-derived CDR1 and CDR2 are KGHSH and LQKENI. CDR3 loop: CASSPYPAREGLQSSYNEQFF. Written as DNA, the CDR3 is TGTGCCAGCTCACCGTATCCTGCGCGGGAGGGCCTCCAAAGCTCCTACAATGAGCAGTTCTTC.

This CDR3 is CAWRLAGLSNEQFF. The CDR3 bases are TGTGCCTGGAGACTAGCGGGGCTTTCCAATGAGCAGTTCTTC. V gene TRBV30 combines with J gene TRBJ2-1; the match to TRBD2 covers 10 bases. J was trimmed by 6 bases and V by 3 bases; bases with no gene match: 5. Germline V CDR1 and CDR2: GTSNPN, SVGIG (reference sequence). The length of the CDR3 is 14 residues.

The chain links TRBV5-1 to TRBJ1-1, with 10 bases lining up with TRBD1. Germline-derived CDR1 and CDR2 are SGHRS and YFSETQ. This CDR3 contains 15 residues. Trimming removed 4 bases from V and 4 bases from J; junction bases left unmatched: 7. In DNA form, the CDR3 reads TGCGCCAGCAGCCCTCGGACAGGGGGAGGCACTGAAGCTTTCTTT. This sequence encodes CASSPRTGGGTEAFF.

The V and J genes are TRBV10-3 and TRBJ1-5, with 7 bases fitting TRBD1. The V gene's germline CDR1 is ENHRY and CDR2 SYGVKD. V lost 6 bases, J lost 1 base, and 6 bases stayed unmatched. CDR3 size: 15 residues. The CDR3 sequence: CAIREGAGSNQPQHF. For the CDR3, the DNA is TGTGCCATCAGAGAGGGGGCGGGGAGCAATCAGCCCCAGCATTTT.

In DNA form, the CDR3 reads TGTGCCAGCAGTTACTCGGGCGGGAGTAACACCGGGGAGCTGTTTTTT. It encodes CASSYSGGSNTGELFF. The J gene is TRBJ2-2, the V gene TRBV6-5; 7 positions agree with TRBD2. The germline gives CDR1 MNHEY, CDR2 SVGAGI. CDR3 size: 16 residues. V shed 0 bases and J 2 bases; nucleotides not matched to a gene: 3.

About this clone: Other DNA sequences in the same sample also yield this CDR3. The rearrangement links TRBV19 to TRBJ1-5; no definite D call. Trimming took 3 bases from V and 0 from J, leaving 9 bases between them. From germline, CDR1 is LNHDA and CDR2 SQIVND (reference sequence). The CDR3 sequence is 15 residues long. The CDR3 DNA sequence: TGTGCCAGTAGTATCTCGGGGAATAGCAATCAGCCCCAGCATTTT. Translation: CASSISGNSNQPQHF.

CDR3 sequence reads: CASTSWGQGNTIYF. CDR3 sequence (DNA): TGTGCCAGCACCTCGTGGGGACAGGGAAACACCATATATTTT. J is TRBJ1-3 and V is TRBV28, with 7 bases lining up with TRBD1. Germline loops: CDR1 MDHEN, CDR2 SYDVKM. The CDR3 has 14 amino acids. V lost 7 bases and J lost 4; bases outside the gene matches: 7.

This chain joins TRBV3-1 (or the pseudogene TRBV3-2) and TRBJ2-5; TRBD2 matches at 12 bases. Germline CDR1 reads LGHDT; CDR2 reads YNNKEL (reference sequence). The CDR3 totals 16 residues. V gave up 4 bases and J gave up 1 base; unmatched junction bases: 4. The CDR3 bases are TGTGCCAGCAGCCCTTCTAGCGGGGGGGCCCAAGAGACCCAGTACTTC. Its translation: CASSPSSGGAQETQYF.

This clone came up once. This chain links TRBV3-1 (or the pseudogene TRBV3-2) with TRBJ2-7; 9 nucleotides match TRBD2. This CDR3 has 15 amino acids. Per the germline V gene, CDR1 is LGHDT and CDR2 is YNNKEL (reference sequence). Losses at the gene ends were 1 base for V and 8 bases for J; bases not matched to a gene: 9. The CDR3 coding sequence is TGTGCCAGCAGCCAAGTGCTAGCGGGGTTTGTCCAGCAGTACTTC. Amino acids: CASSQVLAGFVQQYF.

J is TRBJ2-3 and V is TRBV9; TRBD2 agrees at 8 bases. The CDR3 is 15 amino acids. Trimming cost V 3 bases and J 2 bases; bases outside gene matches: 5. From germline, CDR1 is SGDLS and CDR2 YYNGEE. As DNA, the CDR3 is TGTGCCAGCAGCGGTAGCGGGGTGTACACAGATACGCAGTATTTT. Its protein is CASSGSGVYTDTQYF.